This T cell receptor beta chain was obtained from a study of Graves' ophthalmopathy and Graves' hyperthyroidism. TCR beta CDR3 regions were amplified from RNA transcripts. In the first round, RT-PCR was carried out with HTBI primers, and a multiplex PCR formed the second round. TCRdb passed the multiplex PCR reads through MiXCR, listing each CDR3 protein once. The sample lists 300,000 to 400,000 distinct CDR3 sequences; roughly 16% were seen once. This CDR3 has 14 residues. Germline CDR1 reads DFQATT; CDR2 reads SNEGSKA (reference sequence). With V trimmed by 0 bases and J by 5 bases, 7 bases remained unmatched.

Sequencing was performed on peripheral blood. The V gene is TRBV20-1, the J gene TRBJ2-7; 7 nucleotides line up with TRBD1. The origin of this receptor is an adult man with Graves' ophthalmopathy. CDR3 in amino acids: CSARDGDRVHEQYF. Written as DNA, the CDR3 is TGCAGTGCTAGAGATGGTGACAGGGTCCACGAGCAGTACTTC.